Listed below are T cell receptor beta chains from one sample, sequenced in a study of CD8 T cells in ankylosing spondylitis. A single record per CDR3 protein comes from TCRdb applying MiXCR to the 5' RACE reads. Of 250,000 or so distinct CDR3 sequences listed, roughly a tenth are singletons. Sequenced input: blood, either unsorted or a sorted T cell fraction (not recorded which). The receptors shown here come from a male donor with ankylosing spondylitis or in good health (not recorded which). CDR3s include the opening cysteine and the closing phenylalanine or tryptophan. Fields, in order: clone size, D gene, J gene, V gene, CDR3 DNA, CDR3 protein. The D gene is left open where the match is weak. A clone size is listed for some rows: how often the clone was seen (once, few, many), or a class if it is expanded.

many,.,TRBJ2-7,TRBV6-1,TGTGCCAGCAGCTTTCTCGGCGAGCAGTACTTC,CASSFLGEQYF
.,.,TRBJ2-7,TRBV20-1,TGCAGTGCTAGAGTGGTGGGAGCGAGCGAGCAGTACTTC,CSARVVGASEQYF
.,.,TRBJ1-3,TRBV7-2,TGTGCCAGCAGCCCAGACAGTACCTCTGGAAACACCATATATTTT,CASSPDSTSGNTIYF
many,.,TRBJ2-1,TRBV20-1,TGCAGTGCCGGTACTACTGAGCAGTTCTTC,CSAGTTEQFF
many,TRBD2,TRBJ2-1,TRBV5-1,TGCGCCAGCACCTCTGACGGGGGGACCTACAATGAGCAGTTCTTC,CASTSDGGTYNEQFF
many,.,TRBJ2-2,TRBV10-3,TGTGCCATCAGTGAGTCGAGCAGGGGTGGCACCGGGGAGCTGTTTTTT,CAISESSRGGTGELFF
many,.,TRBJ2-2,TRBV4-1,TGCGCCAGCCGCCCCCTAGGGGATAACACCGGGGAGCTGTTTTTT,CASRPLGDNTGELFF
many,.,TRBJ2-7,TRBV7-9,TGTGCCAGCAGCCCCCAGGGAAGTCCCACCTACGAGCAGTACTTC,CASSPQGSPTYEQYF
many,.,TRBJ1-2,TRBV3-1,TGTGCCAGCAGCCAAGGCGGGCAGGGCTACGTCGGCTACACCTTC,CASSQGGQGYVGYTF
many,.,TRBJ2-5,TRBV4-2,TGTGCCAGCAGCCCCGTGACAGGGTCCCGCGGGGGCCAGTACTTC,CASSPVTGSRGGQYF
many,TRBD1,TRBJ2-1,TRBV18,TGTGCCAGCTCACCTCGAGATACAGGGGCTTCGGGGCCGTTCTTC,CASSPRDTGASGPFF
.,.,TRBJ2-1,TRBV7-2,TGTGCCAGCAGCTTAACAGGGAAGGAGCAGTTCTTC,CASSLTGKEQFF
once,TRBD1,TRBJ2-7,TRBV10-1,TGCGCCAGCAGTGAGTCGCGGGGACAGGGCTACGAGCAGTACTTC,CASSESRGQGYEQYF
.,.,TRBJ1-1,TRBV7-2,TGTGCCAGCAGCTTATCGGTTTCCGAAGCTTTCTTT,CASSLSVSEAFF
many,.,TRBJ1-5,TRBV6-7,TGTGCCAGCAGGACACGTGTGGGGCCTCAGCCCCAGCATTTT,CASRTRVGPQPQHF
many,.,TRBJ2-7,TRBV30,TGTGCCTGGAGTGTAAACGGGGGTTACGAGCAGTACTTC,CAWSVNGGYEQYF
many,.,TRBJ1-2,TRBV4-1,TGCGCCAGCAGCCAAGGCGCATCCAAATCGACGGAATATGGCTACACCTTC,CASSQGASKSTEYGYTF
many,TRBD1,TRBJ1-2,TRBV5-5,TGTGCCAGCAGCGGTGTACAGGGGGCGCGAGGCTACACCTTC,CASSGVQGARGYTF
few,TRBD1,TRBJ1-5,TRBV3-1,TGTGCCAGCAGCCAAGGGACAGGGGGCAGGCAGCCCCAGCATTTT,CASSQGTGGRQPQHF
many,TRBD2,TRBJ2-3,TRBV4-2,TGTGCCAGCAGCCAAGTGGGACTAGCGGGGAGTCTGGATACGCAGTATTTT,CASSQVGLAGSLDTQYF
many,.,TRBJ2-1,TRBV12-3/TRBV12-4,TGTGCCAGCAGTTTTGGACAGGGGCTAGCGGGTCGTCATGAGCAGTTCTTC,CASSFGQGLAGRHEQFF
many,.,TRBJ1-2,TRBV28,TGTGCCAGCAGGGAAGGGAGCCTAAACTATGGCTACACCTTC,CASREGSLNYGYTF
many,TRBD1,TRBJ2-1,TRBV2,TGTGCCAGCAGGGTGGAAATGACAGGGAATGAGAGTGAGCAGTTCTTC,CASRVEMTGNESEQFF
many,.,TRBJ1-4,TRBV29-1,TGCAGCGTTGCGGGTCAACCTGGCGGAAAACTGTTTTTT,CSVAGQPGGKLFF
many,.,TRBJ1-2,TRBV15,TGTGCCACCAGCAGAGACCAAGGGGGCTATGGCTACACCTTC,CATSRDQGGYGYTF
.,.,TRBJ2-1,TRBV19,TGTGCCAGTAGTATAAAGGGAGGACGGGTCGAACCCTACAATGAGCAGTTCTTC,CASSIKGGRVEPYNEQFF
few,TRBD2,TRBJ2-2,TRBV12-3/TRBV12-4,TGTGCCAGCAGTTCCGGCAATAGCGGGAGGTTGGCCGGGGAGCTGTTTTTT,CASSSGNSGRLAGELFF
many,.,TRBJ2-7,TRBV7-2,TGTGCCAGCAGCTCTGTCTCAGGCCCCGTTAGCGAGCAGTACTTC,CASSSVSGPVSEQYF
.,TRBD1,TRBJ2-4,TRBV29-1,TGCAGCGTTTGGACAGGGTCCAAAAACATTCAGTACTTC,CSVWTGSKNIQYF
many,.,TRBJ2-7,TRBV14,TGTGCCAGCAGCCAAGTACCATCTCACGAGCAGTACTTC,CASSQVPSHEQYF